A selection of T cell receptor beta chains follows, all from one sample in a study of blood T cell repertoires in COVID-19. Profiled with immunoSEQ multiplex PCR; TCRdb holds only in-frame clones, not every one. This sample has about 270,000 clones, with roughly 90% found just once. The sample taken for sequencing was PBMCs or T cells enriched from blood (not recorded which). These receptors were obtained from a woman between 45 and 60 years old who had recovered from COVID-19. CDR3s leave out the opening cysteine and the closing phenylalanine or tryptophan.

CDR3aa: ASSSRDYGYT
j_gene: TRBJ1-2
v_gene: TRBV28

CDR3aa: ASSEGGFPEQY
j_gene: TRBJ2-7
v_gene: TRBV2

CDR3aa: ASSLEASGYNEQF
j_gene: TRBJ2-1
v_gene: TRBV7-2

CDR3aa: ASSPQTGPNTEAF
j_gene: TRBJ1-1
v_gene: TRBV28

CDR3aa: ASSSTSSGYEQY
j_gene: TRBJ2-7
v_gene: TRBV7-9

CDR3aa: ASNQGWGMGETQY
j_gene: TRBJ2-5
v_gene: TRBV6-5

CDR3aa: ASSTLGGEPQH
j_gene: TRBJ1-5
v_gene: TRBV10-2

CDR3aa: ASSVPGNYGYT
j_gene: TRBJ1-2
v_gene: TRBV28

CDR3aa: ASSYSGGRVGYT
j_gene: TRBJ1-2
v_gene: TRBV6-5

CDR3aa: ASSFTGGTSEAF
j_gene: TRBJ1-1
v_gene: TRBV19

CDR3aa: ASSKSSGRQETQY
j_gene: TRBJ2-5
v_gene: TRBV19

CDR3aa: SASTLGQGNQPQH
j_gene: TRBJ1-5
v_gene: TRBV20-1

CDR3aa: ASSPHRTGAGGYT
j_gene: TRBJ1-2
v_gene: TRBV28

CDR3aa: ASSQDRAEKLF
j_gene: TRBJ1-4
v_gene: TRBV4-3

CDR3aa: ASSSMTGIAYEQY
j_gene: TRBJ2-7
v_gene: TRBV28

CDR3aa: ASSFFLSGSYNEQF
j_gene: TRBJ2-1
v_gene: TRBV27

CDR3aa: ASSESGSGTFNEQF
j_gene: TRBJ2-1
v_gene: TRBV10-2

CDR3aa: ATSDLGTGGYT
j_gene: TRBJ1-2
v_gene: TRBV24-1

CDR3aa: ASSSILRGRHYEQY
j_gene: TRBJ2-7
v_gene: TRBV11-2

CDR3aa: ASSLPAYQRGRNEQF
j_gene: TRBJ2-1
v_gene: TRBV7-9

CDR3aa: ASHWTTSDTQY
j_gene: TRBJ2-3
v_gene: TRBV28

CDR3aa: ASSLGLAGKETQY
j_gene: TRBJ2-5
v_gene: TRBV5-1

CDR3aa: ASSTDRGGNQPQH
j_gene: TRBJ1-5
v_gene: TRBV7-9